What follows are 2 T cell receptor beta chains derived from one specimen sequenced in a study of blood T cells in healthy people across ages. The authors ran a second PCR of about 6 to 11 cycles using a sample-barcoded 5' primer and a J-beta primer mix. Using its own MiXCR run on the 5' RACE reads, TCRdb lists one record per CDR3 protein. The sample contains 700,000 to 950,000 distinct CDR3 sequences, roughly 47% of which appear only once. The sequencing input was blood. All receptors derive from a woman aged 60-75 years in good health.

This clonotype was seen just once. The genes are TRBV20-1 and TRBJ2-2, with 11 nucleotides matching TRBD2. This CDR3 is 16 amino acids long. Germline loops: CDR1 DFQATT, CDR2 SNEGSKA (reference sequence). The V segment lost 6 bases and the J segment 5 bases; nucleotides outside the gene matches: 11. CDR3 nucleotides: TGCAGTGCCACTACCAGTCGACTAGCGGGGACCGGGGAGCTGTTTTTT. This gives the protein CSATTSRLAGTGELFF.

This clonotype turned up a few times. The J gene is TRBJ2-1, the V gene TRBV29-1; a weak D match, TRBD2 (6 bases). Germline-derived CDR1 and CDR2 are SQVTM and ANQGSEA. The CDR3 consists of 14 residues. Trimming removed 0 bases from V and 7 bases from J, with 13 bases in between. The CDR3 sequence is CSVEDRGVGNEQFF. CDR3 nucleotides: TGCAGCGTTGAAGATCGCGGGGTAGGGAATGAGCAGTTCTTC.